The rows below give T cell receptor beta chains drawn from one sample of a study of blood T cell repertoires in COVID-19. Profiled with immunoSEQ multiplex PCR; TCRdb holds only in-frame clones, not every one. The sample holds some 150,000 clones; under 90% are singletons and the top ten take 35% to 40%. Sequenced input: peripheral blood. The receptor source for this set is a human donor in a cohort sampled during active COVID-19. The CDR3 runs from the conserved cysteine through the conserved F or W. Fields, in order: V gene, clone size, D gene, J gene, CDR3 protein, CDR3 DNA. A D gene is named only where the DNA matches it firmly. Clone size is not always given. Where it is, it says once, few, many or a class for expanded clones.

TRBV19,few,-,TRBJ1-2,CASSSWDIIGYTF,TGTGCCAGTAGCTCGTGGGACATTATTGGCTACACCTTC
TRBV7-2,-,TRBD1,TRBJ2-7,CASSITGQGNYEQYF,TGTGCCAGCAGCATAACGGGACAGGGGAACTACGAGCAGTACTTC
TRBV4-3,-,-,TRBJ2-7,CASSPRLDYEQYF,TGCGCCAGCAGCCCCCGACTAGACTACGAGCAGTACTTC
TRBV9,-,-,TRBJ2-5,CASSVGGATRGETQYF,TGTGCCAGCAGCGTAGGTGGGGCTACCCGGGGGGAGACCCAGTACTTC
TRBV4-1,few,-,TRBJ2-7,CASSQGQAYEQYF,TGCGCCAGCAGCCAAGGACAGGCCTACGAGCAGTACTTC
TRBV24-1,-,TRBD1,TRBJ2-1,CATSDRTGGSYNEQFF,TGTGCCACCAGTGATCGAACAGGGGGGTCCTACAATGAGCAGTTCTTC
TRBV6-5,-,-,TRBJ1-2,CASSYGGEGYTF,TGTGCCAGCAGTTACGGCGGGGAGGGCTACACCTTC
TRBV2,-,TRBD1,TRBJ1-2,CASSDYRQGTYGYTF,TGTGCCAGCAGTGACTACCGACAGGGGACCTATGGCTACACCTTC
TRBV28,-,TRBD2,TRBJ2-1,CASRSGGAGGNEQFF,TGTGCCAGCAGAAGCGGGGGGGCCGGAGGCAATGAGCAGTTCTTC
TRBV6-2/TRBV6-3,many,-,TRBJ1-1,CASSTDGPPEAFF,TGTGCCAGCAGTACAGACGGCCCCCCTGAAGCTTTCTTT
TRBV2,-,-,TRBJ2-1,CASTGSAGEQFF,TGTGCCAGCACCGGCTCCGCGGGGGAGCAGTTCTTC
TRBV9,few,TRBD1,TRBJ2-7,CASSVGGDRVYEQYF,TGTGCCAGCAGCGTAGGTGGAGACAGGGTCTACGAGCAGTACTTC
TRBV2,-,-,TRBJ1-5,CASRHTDQPQHF,TGTGCCAGCCGACATACAGATCAGCCCCAGCATTTT
TRBV5-4,-,TRBD1,TRBJ2-3,CASNPGTAGTDTQYF,TGTGCCAGCAACCCTGGGACAGCAGGCACAGATACGCAGTATTTT
TRBV7-2,-,TRBD1,TRBJ1-1,CASSLRTGTNTEAFF,TGTGCCAGCAGCCTAAGGACAGGGACGAACACTGAAGCTTTCTTT